The 18 T cell receptor beta chains listed next were all sequenced from one sample in a study of post-analysis software for immune sequencing data. Libraries were made from TCR beta cDNA, and they carried unique molecular identifiers. From the PCR reads, TCRdb called clonotypes with MiXCR, one entry per CDR3 protein. The sample has about 160,000 distinct CDR3 sequences, 30% to 45% seen once. This sample comprised blood, obtained after autologous hematopoietic stem cell transplantation. These receptors were collected from a girl between 10 and 17 years old with multiple sclerosis.

This clonotype came up a few times. This rearrangement joins TRBV11-2 to TRBJ2-5, with TRBD1 as a possible D gene (5 bases). Trimming removed 0 bases from V and 4 bases from J, with 12 bases in between. The CDR3 has 15 amino acids. Germline CDR1 is SGHAT and CDR2 is FQNNGV. The DNA of the CDR3 is TGTGCCAGCAGCTTAGAATGGGCCCAGGGAGAGACCCAGTACTTC. Translating it yields CASSLEWAQGETQYF.

The chain carries TRBV29-1 and TRBJ2-7; 10 bases match TRBD1. CDR1 and CDR2 from the germline V gene are SQVTM and ANQGSEA. The junction had 15 bases not matched to a gene; V was cut back by 5 bases and J by 2 bases. The CDR3 consists of 17 residues. The CDR3 bases are TGCAGCGTTTGGGACAGGGGACTCCAACCCCCAGCCTACGAGCAGTACTTC. Its protein product is CSVWDRGLQPPAYEQYF.

V usage is TRBV3-1 and J usage is TRBJ2-5; 7 nucleotides agree with TRBD1. V gave up 5 bases and J gave up 1 base; unmatched junction bases: 4. The CDR3 extends over 14 amino acids. The V gene's germline CDR1 is LGHDT and CDR2 YNNKEL (reference sequence). The CDR3 here is CASSWDRVQETQYF. The CDR3 nucleotides read TGTGCCAGCAGCTGGGACAGAGTCCAAGAGACCCAGTACTTC.

About this clonotype itself: A read error may account for a junction end that differs from germline. This chain links TRBV24-1 with TRBJ2-1, with D hard to call. This CDR3 region has 12 residues. Germline loops: CDR1 KGHDR, CDR2 SFDVKD. CDR3 loop: CAISAFGGEQFF. The CDR3 nucleotides are TGTGCCATCAGTGCTTTTGGCGGTGAGCAGTTCTTC.

The sample holds many counts of this clonotype. This chain connects TRBV25-1 to TRBJ2-2; D is perhaps TRBD2 (5 bases). V lost 5 bases to trimming and J lost 10 bases, with 11 bases between them. There are 12 residues in the CDR3. Germline loops: CDR1 MGHDK, CDR2 SYGVNS. The DNA for the CDR3 is TGTGCCAGCAGTCCCGGGGTAGAGGAGCTGTTTTTT. Encoded protein: CASSPGVEELFF.

J is TRBJ2-1 and V is TRBV20-1, with 11 bases aligning to TRBD2. CDR3 size: 14 residues. CDR1 is DFQATT, CDR2 SNEGSKA, per germline (reference sequence). Unmatched junction bases numbered 5, after V lost 4 bases and J lost 6 bases. CDR3 in DNA: TGCAGTGCTAAGGGACTAGCGGACACCAATGAGCAGTTCTTC. As protein: CSAKGLADTNEQFF.

The V gene is TRBV28, the J gene TRBJ2-1; TRBD2 might be the D (6 bases). Per the germline V gene, CDR1 is MDHEN and CDR2 is SYDVKM. Trimming took 4 bases from V and 5 from J, leaving 15 bases between them. The CDR3 has 15 residues. The DNA for the CDR3 is TGTGCCAGCAGTTCCGGGGGAGCTACCCACAATGAGCAGTTCTTC. Translating it yields CASSSGGATHNEQFF. The full variable domain, in which reference TRBV28 and TRBJ2-1 provide the parts outside the CDR3, is DVKVTQSSRYLVKRTGEKVFLECVQDMDHENMFWYRQDPGLGLRLIYFSYDVKMKEKGDIPEGYSVSREKKERFSLILESASTNQTSMYLCASSSGGATHNEQFFGPGTRLTVL.

The CDR3 DNA follows: TGTGCCAGCAGCTTACTATCGGGTAGCGGGGGGTCCTACGAGCAGTACTTC. Translating gives CASSLLSGSGGSYEQYF. The genes are TRBV7-6 and TRBJ2-7, with TRBD2 matching 10 bases. V shed 2 bases and J 1 base; nucleotides not matched to a gene: 8. The length of the CDR3 is 17 residues. CDR1 and CDR2 (germline): SGHVS, FNYEAQ.

As for this clonotype: One end of the junction is discordant with germline, which a read error may explain. The chain has TRBV28 and TRBJ2-3; D gene uncertain. Germline V lookup: CDR1 MDHEN, CDR2 SYDVKM. CDR3 length: 15 residues. CDR3: CASSLDNGGTDRQYF. The CDR3 DNA sequence: TGTGCCAGCAGTTTAGATAACGGCGGCACAGATAGGCAGTATTTT.

This clonotype appeared a few times. The genes are TRBV5-6 and TRBJ2-7, with D possibly being TRBD1 or TRBD2 (5 bases each). Between the trimmed V and J ends, which lost 3 bases and 5 bases, there was a span of 15 bases. Per germline, CDR1 SGHDT and CDR2 YYEEEE. CDR3 length: 14 amino acids. CDR3 amino acids: CASSWGPNGDEQYF. The DNA for the CDR3 is TGTGCCAGCAGCTGGGGACCAAACGGGGACGAGCAGTACTTC.

The chain combines TRBV30 with TRBJ2-1; D tentatively fits TRBD1 or TRBD2 (5 bases each). Trimming left V 5 bases short and J 1 base short, with 12 bases between. Germline assignment: CDR1 GTSNPN and CDR2 SVGIG (reference sequence). The CDR3 sequence is 14 residues long. The CDR3 coding sequence is TGTGCCTGGGTAGGGACCCCTTCCTACAATGAGCAGTTCTTC. Its translation is CAWVGTPSYNEQFF.

This clonotype showed up just a few times. This chain uses TRBV5-1 with TRBJ1-1, with D perhaps matching TRBD1 (6 bases). Germline V lookup: CDR1 SGHRS, CDR2 YFSETQ. The CDR3 length is 15 residues. Between the trimmed V and J ends, which lost 4 bases and 3 bases, there was a span of 16 bases. The CDR3: CASSPWGAADTEAFF. The CDR3 region has the DNA TGCGCCAGCAGCCCCTGGGGGGCTGCGGACACTGAAGCTTTCTTT.

The V gene is TRBV20-1, the J gene TRBJ1-2; 10 bases are a match to TRBD1. Germline CDR1 is DFQATT and CDR2 is SNEGSKA (reference sequence). Losses at the gene ends were 6 bases for V and 2 bases for J; bases not matched to a gene: 3. CDR3 size: 13 residues. The CDR3 reads CSAQDRGNYGYTF. DNA of the CDR3: TGCAGTGCGCAGGACAGGGGGAACTATGGCTACACCTTC.

The V and J genes are TRBV7-9 and TRBJ2-7, with D possibly matching TRBD1 (5 bases). Germline V CDR1 and CDR2: SEHNR, FQNEAQ (reference sequence). This CDR3 comprises 14 residues. Trimming left V 6 bases short and J 7 bases short, with 19 bases between. Written as DNA, the CDR3 is TGTGCCAGCAGGGATCCTAGGGGCTACAATGAGCAGTACTTC. The encoded protein is CASRDPRGYNEQYF.

CDR3 nucleotide sequence: TGTGCCAGCAGCCAAGCGACAGCGACCACTGAAGCTTTCTTT. It encodes CASSQATATTEAFF. The chain links TRBV3-1 to TRBJ1-1; D perhaps matches TRBD1 (5 bases). CDR1 and CDR2 (germline): LGHDT, YNNKEL (reference sequence). V was cut by 1 base and J by 4 bases, with 10 bases left in between. The CDR3 totals 14 residues. Full variable domain (missing parts from reference TRBV3-1 and TRBJ1-1): DTAVSQTPKYLVTQMGNDKSIKCEQNLGHDTMYWYKQDSKKFLKIMFSYNNKELIINETVPNRFSPKSPDKAHLNLHINSLELGDSAVYFCASSQATATTEAFFGQGTRLTVV.

This clonotype was recorded a few times. The chain recombines TRBV9 with TRBJ2-1; a possible D gene is TRBD1 (5 bases). The CDR3 spans 13 residues. V lost 0 bases and J lost 9, with 10 bases in between. The germline CDR1 and CDR2 sequences are SGDLS and YYNGEE. CDR3 coding DNA: TGTGCCAGCAGCGTAGTAGGGGAAACTGAGCAGTTCTTC. It specifies CASSVVGETEQFF.

This clonotype was seen a handful of times. V is TRBV13 and J is TRBJ2-7; D gene unclear. The CDR3 loop spans 14 amino acids. Germline assignment: CDR1 PRHDT and CDR2 FYEKMQ (reference sequence). Trimming shortened V by 5 bases and J by 4 bases, and 15 bases separated the two germline ends. The CDR3 DNA reads TGTGCCAGCAGCCAGGCCCATTCGATTTACGAGCAGTACTTC. Translation gives CASSQAHSIYEQYF.

V is TRBV25-1 and J is TRBJ1-4, with a tentative D call TRBD1 (6 bases). The CDR3 spans 14 residues. Looked up from germline, CDR1 is MGHDK and CDR2 is SYGVNS. The V and J ends lost 4 bases and 8 bases respectively, with 14 bases between them. The CDR3 region is CASSGDQGGEKLFF. For the CDR3, the DNA is TGTGCCAGCAGTGGGGACCAAGGGGGAGAAAAACTGTTTTTT.